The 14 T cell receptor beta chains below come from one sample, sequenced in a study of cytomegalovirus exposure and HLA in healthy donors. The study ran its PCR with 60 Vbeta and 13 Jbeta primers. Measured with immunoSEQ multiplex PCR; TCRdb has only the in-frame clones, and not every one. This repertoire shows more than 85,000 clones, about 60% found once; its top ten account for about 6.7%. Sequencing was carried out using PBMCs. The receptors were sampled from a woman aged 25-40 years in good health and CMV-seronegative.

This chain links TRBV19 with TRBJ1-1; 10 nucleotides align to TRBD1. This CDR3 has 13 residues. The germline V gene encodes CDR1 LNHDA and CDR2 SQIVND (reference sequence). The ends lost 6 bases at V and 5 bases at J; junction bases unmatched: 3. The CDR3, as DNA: TGTGCCAGTAGGGGACAGGGGAGGACTGAAGCTTTCTTT. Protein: CASRGQGRTEAFF. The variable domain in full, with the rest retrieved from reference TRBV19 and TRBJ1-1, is DGGITQSPKYLFRKEGQNVTLSCEQNLNHDAMYWYRQDPGQGLRLIYYSQIVNDFQKGDIAEGYSVSREKKESFPLTVTSAQKNPTAFYLCASRGQGRTEAFFGQGTRLTVV.

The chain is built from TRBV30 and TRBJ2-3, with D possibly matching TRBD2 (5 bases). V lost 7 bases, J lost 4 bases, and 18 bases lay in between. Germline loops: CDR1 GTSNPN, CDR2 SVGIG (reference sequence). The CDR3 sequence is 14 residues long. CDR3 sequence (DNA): TGTGCCTCCATAGCGCCCCCCTCGCCAGATACGCAGTATTTT. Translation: CASIAPPSPDTQYF. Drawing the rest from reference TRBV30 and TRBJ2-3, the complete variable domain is SQTIHQWPATLVQPVGSPLSLECTVEGTSNPNLYWYRQAAGRGLQLLFYSVGIGQISSEVPQNLSASRPQDRQFILSSKKLLLSDSGFYLCASIAPPSPDTQYFGPGTRLTVL.

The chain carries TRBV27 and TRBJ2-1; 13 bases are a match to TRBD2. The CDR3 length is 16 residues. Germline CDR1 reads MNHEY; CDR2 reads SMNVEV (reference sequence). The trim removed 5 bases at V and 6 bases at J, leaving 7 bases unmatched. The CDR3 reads CASSPRLAGGLNEQFF. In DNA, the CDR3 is TGTGCCAGCAGTCCAAGACTAGCGGGGGGTCTCAATGAGCAGTTCTTC.

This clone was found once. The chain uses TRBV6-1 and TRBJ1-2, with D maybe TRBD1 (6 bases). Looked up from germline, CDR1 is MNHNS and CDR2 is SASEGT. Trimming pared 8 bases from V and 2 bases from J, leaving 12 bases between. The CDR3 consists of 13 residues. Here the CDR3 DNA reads TGTGCCAGCCACAGGGTCCCCAACTATGGCTACACCTTC. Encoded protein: CASHRVPNYGYTF.

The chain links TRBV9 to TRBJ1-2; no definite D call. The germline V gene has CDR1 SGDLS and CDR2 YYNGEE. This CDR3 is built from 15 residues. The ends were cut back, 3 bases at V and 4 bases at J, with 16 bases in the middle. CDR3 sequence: CASSAPPFDSYGYTF. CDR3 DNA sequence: TGTGCCAGCAGCGCACCACCTTTTGACTCCTATGGCTACACCTTC.

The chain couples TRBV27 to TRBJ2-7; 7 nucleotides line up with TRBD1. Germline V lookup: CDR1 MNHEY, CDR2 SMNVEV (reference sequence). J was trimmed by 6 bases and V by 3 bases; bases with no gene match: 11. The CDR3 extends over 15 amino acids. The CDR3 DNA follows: TGTGCCAGCAGTTTGGTTGCGGGCAGGGGGTCCGAGCAGTACTTC. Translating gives CASSLVAGRGSEQYF.

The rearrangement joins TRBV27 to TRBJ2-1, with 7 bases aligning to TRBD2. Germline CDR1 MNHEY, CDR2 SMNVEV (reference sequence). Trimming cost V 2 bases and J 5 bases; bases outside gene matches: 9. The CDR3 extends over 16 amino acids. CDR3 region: CASSLSRGGMHNEQFF. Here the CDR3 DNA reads TGTGCCAGCAGTTTAAGTAGGGGAGGGATGCACAATGAGCAGTTCTTC.

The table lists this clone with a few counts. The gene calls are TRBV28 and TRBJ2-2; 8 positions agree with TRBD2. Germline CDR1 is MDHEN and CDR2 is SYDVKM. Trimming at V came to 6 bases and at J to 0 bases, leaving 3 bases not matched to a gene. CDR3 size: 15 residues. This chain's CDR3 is CASRGAGANTGELFF. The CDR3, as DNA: TGTGCCAGCAGGGGAGCGGGGGCGAACACCGGGGAGCTGTTTTTT.

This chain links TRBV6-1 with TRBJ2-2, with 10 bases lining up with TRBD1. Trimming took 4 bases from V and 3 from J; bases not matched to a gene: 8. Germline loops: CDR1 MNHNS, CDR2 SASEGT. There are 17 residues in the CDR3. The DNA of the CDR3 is TGTGCCAGCAGTGGGGGGGACAGGGGACCTTACACCGGGGAGCTGTTTTTT. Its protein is CASSGGDRGPYTGELFF.

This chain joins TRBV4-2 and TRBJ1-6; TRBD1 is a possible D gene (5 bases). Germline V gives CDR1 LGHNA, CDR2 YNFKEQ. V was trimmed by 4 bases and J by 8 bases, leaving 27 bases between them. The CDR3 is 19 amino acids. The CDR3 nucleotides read TGTGCCAGCAGCCCCCTCCTGCGGGGGGAAGGTGGAAGTTATTCACCCCTCCACTTT. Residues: CASSPLLRGEGGSYSPLHF.

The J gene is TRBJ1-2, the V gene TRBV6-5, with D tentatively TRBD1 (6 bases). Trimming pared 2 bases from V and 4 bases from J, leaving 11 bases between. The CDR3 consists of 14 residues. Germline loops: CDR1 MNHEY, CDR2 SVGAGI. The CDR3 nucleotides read TGTGCCAGCAGTTACCGGGACACTGCCTATGGCTACACCTTC. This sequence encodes CASSYRDTAYGYTF.

Written as DNA, the CDR3 is TGCGCCAGCAGCTTGGCAATAGCGGGGGGAGGTACAGATACGCAGTATTTT. It yields the protein CASSLAIAGGGTDTQYF. The chain couples TRBV5-1 to TRBJ2-3; the match to TRBD2 covers 10 bases. V shed 0 bases and J 3 bases; nucleotides not matched to a gene: 7. Germline V gene sequence: CDR1 SGHRS, CDR2 YFSETQ. CDR3 length: 17 residues.

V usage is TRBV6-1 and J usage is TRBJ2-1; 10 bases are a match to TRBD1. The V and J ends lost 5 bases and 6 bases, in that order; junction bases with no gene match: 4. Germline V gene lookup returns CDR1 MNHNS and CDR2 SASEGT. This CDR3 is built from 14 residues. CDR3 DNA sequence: TGTGCCAGCAGTCGGGACAGGGGCCCCAATGAGCAGTTCTTC. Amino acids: CASSRDRGPNEQFF.

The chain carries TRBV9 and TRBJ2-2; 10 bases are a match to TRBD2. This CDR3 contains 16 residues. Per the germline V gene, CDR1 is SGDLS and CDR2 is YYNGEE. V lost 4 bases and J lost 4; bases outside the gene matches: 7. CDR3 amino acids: CASSLSGGRGTGELFF. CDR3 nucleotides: TGTGCCAGCAGCCTTAGCGGGGGGCGCGGCACCGGGGAGCTGTTTTTT.